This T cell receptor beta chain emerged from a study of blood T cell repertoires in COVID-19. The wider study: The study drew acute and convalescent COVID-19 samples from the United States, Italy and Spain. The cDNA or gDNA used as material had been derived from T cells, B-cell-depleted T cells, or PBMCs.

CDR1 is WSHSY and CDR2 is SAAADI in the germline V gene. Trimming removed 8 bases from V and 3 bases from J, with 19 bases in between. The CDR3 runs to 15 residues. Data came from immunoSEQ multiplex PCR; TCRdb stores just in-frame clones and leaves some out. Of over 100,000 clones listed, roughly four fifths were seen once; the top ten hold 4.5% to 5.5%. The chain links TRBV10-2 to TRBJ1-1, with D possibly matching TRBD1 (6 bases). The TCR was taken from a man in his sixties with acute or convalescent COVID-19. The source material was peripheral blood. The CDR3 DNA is TGCGCCAGCCGGGGCGGGGGGCTCGGGGACACTGAAGCTTTCTTT. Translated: CASRGGGLGDTEAFF.